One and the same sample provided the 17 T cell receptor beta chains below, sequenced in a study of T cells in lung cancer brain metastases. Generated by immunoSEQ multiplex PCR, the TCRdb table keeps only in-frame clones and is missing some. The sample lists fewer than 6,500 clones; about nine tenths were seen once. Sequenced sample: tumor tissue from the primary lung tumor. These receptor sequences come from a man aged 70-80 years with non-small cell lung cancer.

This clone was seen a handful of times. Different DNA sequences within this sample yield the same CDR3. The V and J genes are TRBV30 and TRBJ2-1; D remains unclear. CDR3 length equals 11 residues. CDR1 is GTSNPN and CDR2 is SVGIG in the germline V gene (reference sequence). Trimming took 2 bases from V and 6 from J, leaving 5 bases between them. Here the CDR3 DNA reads TGTGCCTGGAGTCCGGCCAATGAGCAGTTCTTC. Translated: CAWSPANEQFF.

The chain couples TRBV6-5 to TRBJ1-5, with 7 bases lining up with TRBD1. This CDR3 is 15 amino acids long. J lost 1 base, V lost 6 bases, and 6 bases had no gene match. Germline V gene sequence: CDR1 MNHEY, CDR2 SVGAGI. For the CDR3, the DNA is TGTGCCAGCAGACCCCAGACAGGGAGCAATCAGCCCCAGCATTTT. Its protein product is CASRPQTGSNQPQHF.

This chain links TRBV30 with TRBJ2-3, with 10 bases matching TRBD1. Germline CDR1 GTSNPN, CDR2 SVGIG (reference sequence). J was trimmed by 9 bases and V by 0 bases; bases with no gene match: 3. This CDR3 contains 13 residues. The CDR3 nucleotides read TGTGCCTGGAGTGTCTCGGGACAGGGGACGCAGTATTTT. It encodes CAWSVSGQGTQYF.

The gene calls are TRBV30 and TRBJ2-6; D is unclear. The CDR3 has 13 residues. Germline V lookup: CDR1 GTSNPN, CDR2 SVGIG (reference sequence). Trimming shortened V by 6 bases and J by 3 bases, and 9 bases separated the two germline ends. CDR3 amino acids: CACEGGGANVLTF. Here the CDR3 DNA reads TGTGCCTGCGAAGGTGGTGGGGCCAACGTCCTGACTTTC.

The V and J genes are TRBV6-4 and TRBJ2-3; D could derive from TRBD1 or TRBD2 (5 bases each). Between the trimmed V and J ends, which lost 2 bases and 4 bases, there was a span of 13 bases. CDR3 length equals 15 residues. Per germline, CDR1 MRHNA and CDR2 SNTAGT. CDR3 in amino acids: CASSDRPMGADTQYF. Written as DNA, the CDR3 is TGTGCCAGCAGTGACAGGCCGATGGGGGCAGATACGCAGTATTTT.

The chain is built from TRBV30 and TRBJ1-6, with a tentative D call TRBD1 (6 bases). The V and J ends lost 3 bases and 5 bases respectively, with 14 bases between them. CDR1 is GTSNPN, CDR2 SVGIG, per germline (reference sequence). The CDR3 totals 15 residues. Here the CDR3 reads CAWRGYTGNNSPLHF. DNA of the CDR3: TGTGCCTGGAGGGGGTACACAGGGAATAATTCACCCCTCCACTTT.

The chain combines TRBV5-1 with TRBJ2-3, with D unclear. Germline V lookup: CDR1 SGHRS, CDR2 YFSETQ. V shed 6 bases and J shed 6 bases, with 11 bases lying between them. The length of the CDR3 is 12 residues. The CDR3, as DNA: TGCGCCAGCAAAAGTGTAGGGGATACGCAGTATTTT. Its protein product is CASKSVGDTQYF.

CDR3 loop: CASSRAYGYTF. DNA of the CDR3: TGTGCCAGTAGTCGAGCTTATGGCTACACCTTC. The chain has TRBV19 and TRBJ1-2; D gene ambiguous. Per the germline V gene, CDR1 is LNHDA and CDR2 is SQIVND (reference sequence). With 5 bases removed from V and 5 bases from J, the gap between germline ends came to 6 bases. This CDR3 is built from 11 residues.

Here the CDR3 DNA reads TGCGCCAGCAGCTTGGCCGGGACAGGGATGGATACGCAGTATTTT. Protein sequence: CASSLAGTGMDTQYF. The chain has TRBV5-1 and TRBJ2-3; 9 positions agree with TRBD1. The CDR3 is 15 amino acids. Unmatched junction bases numbered 5, after V lost 0 bases and J lost 6 bases. Germline CDR1 is SGHRS and CDR2 is YFSETQ.

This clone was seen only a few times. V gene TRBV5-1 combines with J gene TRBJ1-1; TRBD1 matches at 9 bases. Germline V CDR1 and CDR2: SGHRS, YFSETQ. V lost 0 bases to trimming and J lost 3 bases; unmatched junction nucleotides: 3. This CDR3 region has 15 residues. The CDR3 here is CASSLDTGGYTEAFF. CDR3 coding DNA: TGCGCCAGCAGCTTGGATACAGGGGGCTACACTGAAGCTTTCTTT.

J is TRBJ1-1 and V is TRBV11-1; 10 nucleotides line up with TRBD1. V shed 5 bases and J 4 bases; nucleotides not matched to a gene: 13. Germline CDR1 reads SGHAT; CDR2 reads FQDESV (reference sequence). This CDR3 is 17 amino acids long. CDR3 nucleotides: TGTGCCAGCAGCAAGACAGGGGGCCGCTTAGGGGCCACTGAAGCTTTCTTT. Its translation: CASSKTGGRLGATEAFF.

The CDR3 spells CASSRPPSGRTYEQYF. Here the CDR3 DNA reads TGTGCCAGCAGCCGCCCACCTAGCGGGCGTACCTACGAGCAGTACTTC. V is TRBV11-1 and J is TRBJ2-7, with 8 bases fitting TRBD2. Germline loops: CDR1 SGHAT, CDR2 FQDESV (reference sequence). The CDR3 has 16 amino acids. With 5 bases clipped from V and 2 bases from J, the junction kept 11 bases outside the gene matches. The variable domain in full, with the rest retrieved from reference TRBV11-1 and TRBJ2-7, is EAEVAQSPRYKITEKSQAVAFWCDPISGHATLYWYRQILGQGPELLVQFQDESVVDDSQLPKDRFSAERLKGVDSTLKIQPAELGDSAMYLCASSRPPSGRTYEQYFGPGTRLTVT.

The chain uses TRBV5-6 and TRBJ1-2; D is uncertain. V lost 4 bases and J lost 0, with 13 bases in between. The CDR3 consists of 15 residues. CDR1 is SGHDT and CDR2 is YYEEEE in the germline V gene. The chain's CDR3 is CASSLDGTSNYGYTF. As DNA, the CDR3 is TGTGCCAGCAGCCTTGACGGTACATCTAACTATGGCTACACCTTC.

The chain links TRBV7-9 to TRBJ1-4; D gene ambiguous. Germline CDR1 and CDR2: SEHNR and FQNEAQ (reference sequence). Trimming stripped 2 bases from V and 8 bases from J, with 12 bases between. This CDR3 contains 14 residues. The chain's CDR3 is CASSLKVGREKLFF. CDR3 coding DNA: TGTGCCAGCAGCTTAAAAGTCGGGCGCGAAAAACTGTTTTTT.

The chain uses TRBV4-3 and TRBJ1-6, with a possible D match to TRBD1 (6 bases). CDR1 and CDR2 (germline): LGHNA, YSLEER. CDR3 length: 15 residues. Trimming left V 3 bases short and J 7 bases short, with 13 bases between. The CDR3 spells CASSQAGTSNSPLHF. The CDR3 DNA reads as TGCGCCAGCAGCCAGGCCGGGACATCAAATTCACCCCTCCACTTT.

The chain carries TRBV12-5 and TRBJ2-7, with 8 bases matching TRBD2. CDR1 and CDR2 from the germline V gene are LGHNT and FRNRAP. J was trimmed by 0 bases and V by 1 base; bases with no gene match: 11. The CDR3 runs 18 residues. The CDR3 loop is CASGLGGSAGGLSYEQYF. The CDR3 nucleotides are TGTGCTAGTGGTTTGGGAGGTTCCGCGGGAGGACTCTCCTACGAGCAGTACTTC.

The CDR3 region has the DNA TGTGCCAGCAGCGCCCGGGGGGGGGTTTACAATGAGCAGTTCTTC. Protein: CASSARGGVYNEQFF. The chain recombines TRBV9 with TRBJ2-1; 8 nucleotides line up with TRBD2. The ends lost 3 bases at V and 4 bases at J; junction bases unmatched: 6. The CDR3 sequence is 15 residues long. Germline CDR1 reads SGDLS; CDR2 reads YYNGEE.